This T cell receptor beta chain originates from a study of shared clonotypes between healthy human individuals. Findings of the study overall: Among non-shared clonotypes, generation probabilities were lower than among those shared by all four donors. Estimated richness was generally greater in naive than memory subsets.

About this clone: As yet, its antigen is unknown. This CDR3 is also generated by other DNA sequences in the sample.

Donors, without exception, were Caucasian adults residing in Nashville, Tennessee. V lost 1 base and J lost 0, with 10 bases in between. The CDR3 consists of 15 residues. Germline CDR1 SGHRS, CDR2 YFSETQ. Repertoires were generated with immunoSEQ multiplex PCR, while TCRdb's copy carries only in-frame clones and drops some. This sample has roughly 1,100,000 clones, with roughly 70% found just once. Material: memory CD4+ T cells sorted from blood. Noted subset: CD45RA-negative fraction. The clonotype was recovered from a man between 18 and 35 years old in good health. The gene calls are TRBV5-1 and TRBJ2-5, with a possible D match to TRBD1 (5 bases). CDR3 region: CASSLWAGHQETQYF. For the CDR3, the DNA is TGCGCCAGCAGCTTGTGGGCAGGGCACCAAGAGACCCAGTACTTC.